This T cell receptor (beta chain) was sequenced during a study of blood T cell repertoires in COVID-19. Data came from immunoSEQ multiplex PCR; TCRdb stores just in-frame clones and leaves some out. The data show some 130,000 clones, with more than 75% seen just once and approximately 10% held by the top ten. The ends lost 8 bases at V and 9 bases at J; junction bases unmatched: 11. The germline V gene has CDR1 SEHNR and CDR2 FQNEAQ (reference sequence). CDR3 size: 14 residues. J is TRBJ2-2 and V is TRBV7-9; 8 bases line up with TRBD1. The TCR originated in a woman aged 70 to 79 with COVID-19, enrolled during active disease. Sequenced sample: peripheral blood. This CDR3 reads CASAPGGAPRELFF. CDR3 DNA sequence: TGTGCCAGCGCGCCAGGGGGCGCGCCCCGGGAGCTGTTTTTT.